This entry features one TCR beta chain sequence. These data originate in a study of T-cell reconstitution after alpha-beta-depleted transplantation in children. Preparation of the TCRbeta library involved a method that used unique molecular identifiers. MiXCR, run by TCRdb on the PCR reads, gives a single entry per CDR3 protein. The sample has tens of thousands of distinct CDR3 sequences, more than 5.5% seen once. This CDR3 has 15 amino acids. V dropped 5 bases and J dropped 4 bases, with 15 bases sitting between them. Looked up from germline, CDR1 is MDHEN and CDR2 is SYDVKM. The chain has TRBV28 and TRBJ1-3; D perhaps matches TRBD1 (5 bases). Sequencing used PBMCs from the stem cell graft donor, obtained from the stem cell graft. This TCR derives from a human donor who donated a stem cell graft to a child with acute lymphoblastic leukemia. CDR3 residues: CASSPMGTRGNTIYF. The CDR3 DNA reads TGTGCCAGCAGTCCGATGGGGACGCGAGGAAACACCATATATTTT.